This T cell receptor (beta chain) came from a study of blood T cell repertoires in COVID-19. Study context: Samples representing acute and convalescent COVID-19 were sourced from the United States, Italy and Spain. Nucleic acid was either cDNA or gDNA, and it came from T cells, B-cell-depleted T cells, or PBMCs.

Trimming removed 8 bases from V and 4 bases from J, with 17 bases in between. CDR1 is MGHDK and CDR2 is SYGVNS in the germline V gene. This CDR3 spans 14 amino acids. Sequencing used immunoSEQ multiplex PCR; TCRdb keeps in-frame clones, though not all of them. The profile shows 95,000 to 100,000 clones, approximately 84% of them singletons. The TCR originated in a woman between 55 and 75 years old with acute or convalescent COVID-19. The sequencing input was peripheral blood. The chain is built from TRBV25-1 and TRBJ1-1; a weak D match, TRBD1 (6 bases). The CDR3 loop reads CASGPWGGGTEAFF. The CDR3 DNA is TGTGCCAGCGGACCCTGGGGAGGGGGCACTGAAGCTTTCTTT.